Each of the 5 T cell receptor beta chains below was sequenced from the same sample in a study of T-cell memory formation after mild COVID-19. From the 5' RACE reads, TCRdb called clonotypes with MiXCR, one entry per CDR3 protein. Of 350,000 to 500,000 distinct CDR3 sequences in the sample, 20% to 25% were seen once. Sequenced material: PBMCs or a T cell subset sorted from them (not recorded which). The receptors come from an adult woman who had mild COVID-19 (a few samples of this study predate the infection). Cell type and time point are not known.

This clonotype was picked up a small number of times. CDR3: CASSSAGTVENIQYF. The CDR3 DNA reads as TGCGCCAGCAGCTCTGCCGGGACAGTAGAAAACATTCAGTACTTC. The rearrangement uses TRBV5-1 and TRBJ2-4; 7 nucleotides match TRBD1. CDR3 length equals 15 residues. The germline V gene encodes CDR1 SGHRS and CDR2 YFSETQ. J gave up 5 bases and V 3 bases, and 8 bases lay outside the gene matches.

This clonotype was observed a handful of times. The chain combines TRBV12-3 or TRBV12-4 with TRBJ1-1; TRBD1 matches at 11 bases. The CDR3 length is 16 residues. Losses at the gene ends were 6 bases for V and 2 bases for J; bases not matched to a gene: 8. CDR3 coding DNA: TGTGCCAGCAGCATTAGGGACAGGGGGATTAACACTGAAGCTTTCTTT. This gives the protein CASSIRDRGINTEAFF.

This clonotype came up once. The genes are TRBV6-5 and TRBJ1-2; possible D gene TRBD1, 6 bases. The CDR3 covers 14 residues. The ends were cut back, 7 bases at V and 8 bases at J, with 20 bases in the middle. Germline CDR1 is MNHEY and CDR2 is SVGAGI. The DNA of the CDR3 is TGTGCCAGCAACCTGAGGGGGGGAGCCCCGGGCTACACCTTC. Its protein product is CASNLRGGAPGYTF.

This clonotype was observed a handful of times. The CDR3, as DNA: TGTGCCAGTAGTATGCGGGCGGCCAACACCGGGGAGCTGTTTTTT. Encoded protein: CASSMRAANTGELFF. This chain links TRBV19 with TRBJ2-2, with D tentatively TRBD2 (5 bases). The CDR3 length is 15 residues. Between the trimmed V and J ends, which lost 3 bases and 2 bases, there was a span of 10 bases. The germline CDR1 and CDR2 sequences are LNHDA and SQIVND (reference sequence).

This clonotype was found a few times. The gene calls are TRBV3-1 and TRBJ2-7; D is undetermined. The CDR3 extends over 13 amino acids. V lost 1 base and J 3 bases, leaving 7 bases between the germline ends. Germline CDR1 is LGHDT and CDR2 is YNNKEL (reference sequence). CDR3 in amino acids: CASSQVVFYEQYF. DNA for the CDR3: TGTGCCAGCAGCCAAGTTGTCTTCTACGAGCAGTACTTC.